This T cell receptor beta chain is from a study of blood T cells in healthy people across ages. Findings of the study overall: A roughly linear age-dependent decrease characterized TCR beta diversity per million T cells.

The sample providers were healthy Caucasian people from Russia, aged about 6 to 90. Isolating PBMCs gave at least 6 million of these cells per sample. This clonotype was recorded once. Its specificity is unknown. Germline-derived CDR1 and CDR2 are DFQATT and SNEGSKA (reference sequence). V dropped 2 bases and J dropped 0 bases, with 7 bases sitting between them. The CDR3 runs 13 residues. Then a second PCR, running about 7 to 11 cycles, was carried out with a sample-barcoded 5' primer and a J-beta primer mix. From the 5' RACE reads, TCRdb called clonotypes with MiXCR, one entry per CDR3 protein. Of 650,000 to 950,000 distinct CDR3 sequences in the sample, around 45% were seen once.

Input material: blood. This TCR was sampled from a man aged 55-75 years in good health. The chain is built from TRBV20-1 and TRBJ1-1; weak D call: TRBD1 (5 bases). This CDR3 reads CSARQQVNTEAFF. The CDR3 region has the DNA TGCAGTGCTAGACAACAGGTGAACACTGAAGCTTTCTTT.